This is a list of T cell receptor beta chains from one sample in a study of blood T cell repertoires in COVID-19. Assay: immunoSEQ multiplex PCR; the TCRdb copy retains only in-frame clones and omits some. This sample has 200,000 to 250,000 clones, with roughly 90% found just once. The sample consisted of peripheral blood. The receptors derive from a man aged 60-69 years with acute or convalescent COVID-19. The conserved cysteine and the conserved F or W are not part of the CDR3 here. Each record gives: CDR3 protein, J gene, V gene.

CDR3: ASSQEGQGAYEQY; J: TRBJ2-7; V: TRBV4-3
CDR3: AWSVGVLGYGYT; J: TRBJ1-2; V: TRBV30
CDR3: ASSEGLGTGLFVPH; J: TRBJ2-7; V: TRBV2
CDR3: ATAAQGKDTQY; J: TRBJ2-3; V: TRBV24-1
CDR3: ASSLAAGQIQY; J: TRBJ2-4; V: TRBV27
CDR3: ASSPAGQAKAYEQY; J: TRBJ2-7; V: TRBV27
CDR3: ASSQENSRTTNEQF; J: TRBJ2-1; V: TRBV4-1
CDR3: ASSRAAGNRNQPQH; J: TRBJ1-5; V: TRBV19
CDR3: SVLVIAGRETQY; J: TRBJ2-5; V: TRBV29-1
CDR3: ASSQVGAGGQSSYNEQF; J: TRBJ2-1; V: TRBV4-2
CDR3: ASSLNSMNTEAF; J: TRBJ1-1; V: TRBV11-3
CDR3: ASSRGRNTEAF; J: TRBJ1-1; V: TRBV27
CDR3: ASSADRGLGYT; J: TRBJ1-2; V: TRBV10-1
CDR3: ASSSTREDTQY; J: TRBJ2-3; V: TRBV5-4
CDR3: ASSVAPGAAHGYT; J: TRBJ1-2; V: TRBV9
CDR3: ASSRLSGGHPNEQF; J: TRBJ2-1; V: TRBV3-1/TRBV3-2
CDR3: ASSQDTWTVKNTEAF; J: TRBJ1-1; V: TRBV14
CDR3: AISGLAGSYNEQF; J: TRBJ2-1; V: TRBV10-3
CDR3: ASTPRGARDTQY; J: TRBJ2-3; V: TRBV6-5
CDR3: ASSPRTPTDTQY; J: TRBJ2-3; V: TRBV6-6
CDR3: ATSRDRSYRGSSGANVLT; J: TRBJ2-6; V: TRBV15
CDR3: AWRGGAVDSYNEQF; J: TRBJ2-1; V: TRBV30
CDR3: ASSLLSGTRSGEQY; J: TRBJ2-7; V: TRBV28
CDR3: ASVRPSGKNIQY; J: TRBJ2-4; V: TRBV6-5
CDR3: ASSLGQGGDTQY; J: TRBJ2-3; V: TRBV5-1
CDR3: ASSIPGLGPEQF; J: TRBJ2-1; V: TRBV7-9
CDR3: ASSLTGTDYEQY; J: TRBJ2-7; V: TRBV28
CDR3: ASGLPPHLAGGFYEQY; J: TRBJ2-7; V: TRBV12-5
CDR3: ASSPAGVSGNTIY; J: TRBJ1-3; V: TRBV4-3
CDR3: ASKTAGDYNEQF; J: TRBJ2-1; V: TRBV6-5
CDR3: AISAGGSINEQY; J: TRBJ2-7; V: TRBV10-3
CDR3: ATSSHTGGSREAF; J: TRBJ1-1; V: TRBV15
CDR3: ASSDPGTGGASYGYT; J: TRBJ1-2; V: TRBV6-2/TRBV6-3
CDR3: SATGTGRAEAF; J: TRBJ1-1; V: TRBV29-1
CDR3: SVDGDGYT; J: TRBJ1-2; V: TRBV29-1
CDR3: ASSSGLNSGNTIY; J: TRBJ1-3; V: TRBV5-5
CDR3: ASSPLSVGRVETQY; J: TRBJ2-5; V: TRBV7-2
CDR3: AWSGTGRGGYT; J: TRBJ1-2; V: TRBV30
CDR3: ASSLSASGISYEQY; J: TRBJ2-7; V: TRBV27
CDR3: ASSFLAGVSYNEQF; J: TRBJ2-1; V: TRBV5-8
CDR3: ASSLGGPTNEKLF; J: TRBJ1-4; V: TRBV28
CDR3: ASTLLSDSNYGYT; J: TRBJ1-2; V: TRBV9
CDR3: ASSQGLAGIGEQF; J: TRBJ2-1; V: TRBV9
CDR3: ASSVNPTSGSGGETQY; J: TRBJ2-5; V: TRBV9
CDR3: ASSPQGWDTEAF; J: TRBJ1-1; V: TRBV5-1
CDR3: ASSQGTPLGETQY; J: TRBJ2-5; V: TRBV7-2
CDR3: SVGQGTYEQY; J: TRBJ2-7; V: TRBV29-1
CDR3: ASSLIKAGKGSAYGYT; J: TRBJ1-2; V: TRBV7-2
CDR3: ASSQAGAGGYT; J: TRBJ1-2; V: TRBV4-1
CDR3: ATSVSSDTQY; J: TRBJ2-3; V: TRBV24-1
CDR3: ASKESNQPQH; J: TRBJ1-5; V: TRBV6-6
CDR3: AWSASKLSNQPQH; J: TRBJ1-5; V: TRBV30
CDR3: ASSQDPGDTGELF; J: TRBJ2-2; V: TRBV3-1/TRBV3-2
CDR3: ASSVRTGNNSPLH; J: TRBJ1-6; V: TRBV9
CDR3: ASSPRRQGANTEAF; J: TRBJ1-1; V: TRBV5-5
CDR3: ASSYLRLAGEFEQY; J: TRBJ2-7; V: TRBV6-2/TRBV6-3
CDR3: ASSAMTSGIGETQY; J: TRBJ2-5; V: TRBV7-3
CDR3: ASSHGLIANTGELF; J: TRBJ2-2; V: TRBV5-6
CDR3: SGEDGRGTEAF; J: TRBJ1-1; V: TRBV29-1